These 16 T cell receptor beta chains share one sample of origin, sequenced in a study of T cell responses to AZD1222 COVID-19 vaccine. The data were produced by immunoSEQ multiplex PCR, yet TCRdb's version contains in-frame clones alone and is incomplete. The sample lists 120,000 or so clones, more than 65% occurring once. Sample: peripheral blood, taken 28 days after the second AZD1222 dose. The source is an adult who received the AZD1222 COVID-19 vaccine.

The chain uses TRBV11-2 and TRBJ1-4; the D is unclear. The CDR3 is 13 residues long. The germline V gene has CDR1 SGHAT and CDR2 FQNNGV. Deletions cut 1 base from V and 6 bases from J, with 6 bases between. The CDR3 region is CASSLAQDEKLFF. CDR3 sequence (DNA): TGTGCCAGCAGCTTAGCACAAGATGAAAAACTGTTTTTT. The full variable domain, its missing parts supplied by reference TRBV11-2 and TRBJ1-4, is EAGVAQSPRYKIIEKRQSVAFWCNPISGHATLYWYQQILGQGPKLLIQFQNNGVVDDSQLPKDRFSAERLKGVDSTLKIQPAKLEDSAVYLCASSLAQDEKLFFGSGTQLSVL.

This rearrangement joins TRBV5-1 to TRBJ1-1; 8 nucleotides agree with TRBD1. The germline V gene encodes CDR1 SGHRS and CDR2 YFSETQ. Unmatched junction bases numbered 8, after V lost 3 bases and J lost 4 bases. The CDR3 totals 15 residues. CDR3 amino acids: CASSSTQTGATEAFF. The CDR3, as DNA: TGCGCCAGCAGCTCGACCCAGACAGGGGCCACTGAAGCTTTCTTT.

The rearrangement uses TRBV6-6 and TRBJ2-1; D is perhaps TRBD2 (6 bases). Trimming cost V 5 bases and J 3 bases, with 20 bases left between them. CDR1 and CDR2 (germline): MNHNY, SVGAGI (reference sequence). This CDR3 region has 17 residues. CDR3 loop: CASSPSHPSDYYNEQFF. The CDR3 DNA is TGTGCCAGCAGTCCGAGCCACCCTAGCGACTACTACAATGAGCAGTTCTTC.

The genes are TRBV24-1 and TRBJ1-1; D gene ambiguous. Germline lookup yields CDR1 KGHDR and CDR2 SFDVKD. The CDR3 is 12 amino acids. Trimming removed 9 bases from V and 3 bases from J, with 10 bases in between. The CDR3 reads CATSTLDTEAFF. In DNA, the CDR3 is TGTGCCACCTCCACCCTAGACACTGAAGCTTTCTTT.

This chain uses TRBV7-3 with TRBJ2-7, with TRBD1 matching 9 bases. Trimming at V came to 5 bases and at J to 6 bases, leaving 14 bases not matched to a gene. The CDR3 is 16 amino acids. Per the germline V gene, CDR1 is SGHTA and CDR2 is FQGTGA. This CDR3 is CASSPMAGTGLFEQYF. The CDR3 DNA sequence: TGTGCCAGCAGCCCTATGGCGGGGACAGGGTTATTCGAGCAGTACTTC.

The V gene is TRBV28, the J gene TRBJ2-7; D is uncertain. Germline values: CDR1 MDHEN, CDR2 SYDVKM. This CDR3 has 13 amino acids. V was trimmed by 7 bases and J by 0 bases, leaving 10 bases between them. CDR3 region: CASIPFSSYEQYF. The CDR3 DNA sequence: TGTGCCAGCATACCCTTTAGCTCCTACGAGCAGTACTTC.

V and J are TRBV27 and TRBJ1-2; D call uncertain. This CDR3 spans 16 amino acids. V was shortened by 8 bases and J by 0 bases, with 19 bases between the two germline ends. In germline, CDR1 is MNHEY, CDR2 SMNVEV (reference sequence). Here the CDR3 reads CASRLGPAFPNYGYTF. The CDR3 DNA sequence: TGTGCCAGCCGACTAGGGCCCGCCTTTCCTAACTATGGCTACACCTTC.

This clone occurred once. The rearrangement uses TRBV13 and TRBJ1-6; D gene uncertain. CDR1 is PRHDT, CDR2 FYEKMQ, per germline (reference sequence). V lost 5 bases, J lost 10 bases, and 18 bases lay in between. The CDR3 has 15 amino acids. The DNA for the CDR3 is TGTGCCAGCAGCCTCGGGGAGGGATATCAATCACCCCTCCACTTT. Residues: CASSLGEGYQSPLHF.

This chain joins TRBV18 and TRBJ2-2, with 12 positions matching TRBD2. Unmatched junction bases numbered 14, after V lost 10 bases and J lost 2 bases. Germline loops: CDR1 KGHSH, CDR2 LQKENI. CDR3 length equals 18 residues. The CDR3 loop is CATPTSSGGAKNTGELFF. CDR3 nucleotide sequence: TGTGCCACCCCAACCTCTAGCGGGGGGGCGAAAAACACCGGGGAGCTGTTTTTT.

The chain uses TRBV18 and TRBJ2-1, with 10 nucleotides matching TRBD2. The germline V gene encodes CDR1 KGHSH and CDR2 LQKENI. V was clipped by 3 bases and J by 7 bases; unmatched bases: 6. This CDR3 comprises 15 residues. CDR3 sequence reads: CASSPPSGGGNEQFF. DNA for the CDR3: TGTGCCAGCTCACCTCCTAGCGGGGGCGGGAATGAGCAGTTCTTC.

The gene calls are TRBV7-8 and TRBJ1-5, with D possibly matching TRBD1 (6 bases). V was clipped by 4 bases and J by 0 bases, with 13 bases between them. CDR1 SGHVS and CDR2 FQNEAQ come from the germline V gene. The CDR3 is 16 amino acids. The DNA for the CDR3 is TGTGCCAGCAGCTCAAGACAGGATTATAGCAATCAGCCCCAGCATTTT. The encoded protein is CASSSRQDYSNQPQHF.

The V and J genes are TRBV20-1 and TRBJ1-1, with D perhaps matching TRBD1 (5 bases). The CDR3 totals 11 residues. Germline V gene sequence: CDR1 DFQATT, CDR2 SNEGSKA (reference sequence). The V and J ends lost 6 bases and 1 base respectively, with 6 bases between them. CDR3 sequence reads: CSARGNTEAFF. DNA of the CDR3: TGCAGTGCAAGGGGGAACACTGAAGCTTTCTTT.

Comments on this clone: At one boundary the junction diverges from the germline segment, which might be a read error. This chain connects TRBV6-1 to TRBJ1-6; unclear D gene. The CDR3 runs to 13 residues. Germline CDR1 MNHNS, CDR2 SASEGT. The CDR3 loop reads CASSEFGDSPLHF. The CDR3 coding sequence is TGTGCTAGCAGTGAATTCGGGGATTCACCCCTCCACTTT.

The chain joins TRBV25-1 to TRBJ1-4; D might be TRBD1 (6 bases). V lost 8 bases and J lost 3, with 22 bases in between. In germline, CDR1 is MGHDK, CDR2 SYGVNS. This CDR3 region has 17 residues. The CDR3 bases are TGTGCCAGCCGCGGAGGGCGAGGGGGTGGGCCTAATGAAAAACTGTTTTTT. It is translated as CASRGGRGGGPNEKLFF. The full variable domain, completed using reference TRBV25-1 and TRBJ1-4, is EADIYQTPRYLVIGTGKKITLECSQTMGHDKMYWYQQDPGMELHLIHYSYGVNSTEKGDLSSESTVSRIRTEHFPLTLESARPSHTSQYLCASRGGRGGGPNEKLFFGSGTQLSVL.

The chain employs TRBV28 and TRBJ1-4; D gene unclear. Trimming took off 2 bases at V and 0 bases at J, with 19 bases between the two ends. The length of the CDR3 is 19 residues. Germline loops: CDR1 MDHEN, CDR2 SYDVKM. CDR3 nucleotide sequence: TGTGCCAGCAGTTTAAAAGTCAGTGGCCAGGCAGCAACTAATGAAAAACTGTTTTTT. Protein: CASSLKVSGQAATNEKLFF.

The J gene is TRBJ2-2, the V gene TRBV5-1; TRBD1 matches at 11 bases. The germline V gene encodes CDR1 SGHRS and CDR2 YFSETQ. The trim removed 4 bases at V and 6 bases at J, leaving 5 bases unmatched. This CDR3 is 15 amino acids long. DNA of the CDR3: TGCGCCAGCAGCAGGGGACAGGGGGTCTCCGGGGAGCTGTTTTTT. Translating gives CASSRGQGVSGELFF.